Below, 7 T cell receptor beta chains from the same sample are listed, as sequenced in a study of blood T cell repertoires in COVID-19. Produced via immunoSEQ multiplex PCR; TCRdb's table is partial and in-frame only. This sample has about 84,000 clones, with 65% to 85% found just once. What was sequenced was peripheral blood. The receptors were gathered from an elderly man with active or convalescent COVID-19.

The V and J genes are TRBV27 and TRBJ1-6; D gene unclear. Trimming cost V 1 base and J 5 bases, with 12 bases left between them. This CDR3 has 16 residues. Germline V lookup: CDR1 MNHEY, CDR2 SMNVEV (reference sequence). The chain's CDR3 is CASSLWQPLNNSPLHF. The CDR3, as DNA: TGTGCCAGCAGTTTATGGCAACCCCTGAATAATTCACCCCTCCACTTT.

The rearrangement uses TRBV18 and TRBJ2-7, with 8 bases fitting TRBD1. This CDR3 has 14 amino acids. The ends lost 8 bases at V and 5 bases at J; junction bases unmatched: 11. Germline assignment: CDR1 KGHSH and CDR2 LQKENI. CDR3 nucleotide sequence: TGTGCCAGCCAGACGGGAGCAGGGGGCCACGAGCAGTACTTC. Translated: CASQTGAGGHEQYF.

This CDR3 is CASRKISGRETQYF. The CDR3 region has the DNA TGTGCCAGCAGGAAAATTAGCGGGAGGGAGACCCAGTACTTC. The chain combines TRBV6-6 with TRBJ2-5, with 10 nucleotides matching TRBD2. The ends lost 6 bases at V and 5 bases at J; junction bases unmatched: 6. Germline lookup yields CDR1 MNHNY and CDR2 SVGAGI (reference sequence). CDR3 length equals 14 residues.

This chain's CDR3 is CASSRSGLKASTDTQYF. CDR3 sequence (DNA): TGTGCCAGCAGCCGTTCTGGACTGAAAGCTAGCACAGATACGCAGTATTTT. V gene TRBV3-1 (or the pseudogene TRBV3-2) combines with J gene TRBJ2-3; D perhaps matches TRBD2 (5 bases). Germline assignment: CDR1 LGHDT and CDR2 YNNKEL (reference sequence). Trimming pared 4 bases from V and 0 bases from J, leaving 17 bases between. The CDR3 totals 17 residues.

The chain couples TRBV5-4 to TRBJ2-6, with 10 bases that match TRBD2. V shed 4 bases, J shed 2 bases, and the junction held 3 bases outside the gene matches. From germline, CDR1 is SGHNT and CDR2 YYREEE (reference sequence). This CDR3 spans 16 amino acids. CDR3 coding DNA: TGTGCCAGCAGCCTAGCGGGAGACCCTGGGGCCAACGTCCTGACTTTC. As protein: CASSLAGDPGANVLTF.

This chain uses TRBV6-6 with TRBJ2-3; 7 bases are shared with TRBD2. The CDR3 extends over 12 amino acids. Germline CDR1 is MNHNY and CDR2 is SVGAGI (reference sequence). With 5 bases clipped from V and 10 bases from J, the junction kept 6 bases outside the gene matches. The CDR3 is CASSIKREAQYF. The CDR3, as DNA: TGTGCCAGCAGTATAAAGCGGGAAGCGCAGTATTTT.

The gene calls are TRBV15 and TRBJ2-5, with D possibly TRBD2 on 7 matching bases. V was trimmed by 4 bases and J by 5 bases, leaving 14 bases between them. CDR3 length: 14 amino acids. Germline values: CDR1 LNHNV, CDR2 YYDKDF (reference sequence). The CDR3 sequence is CATSNRGARETQYF. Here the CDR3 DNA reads TGTGCCACCAGCAATCGGGGGGCGCGGGAGACCCAGTACTTC.